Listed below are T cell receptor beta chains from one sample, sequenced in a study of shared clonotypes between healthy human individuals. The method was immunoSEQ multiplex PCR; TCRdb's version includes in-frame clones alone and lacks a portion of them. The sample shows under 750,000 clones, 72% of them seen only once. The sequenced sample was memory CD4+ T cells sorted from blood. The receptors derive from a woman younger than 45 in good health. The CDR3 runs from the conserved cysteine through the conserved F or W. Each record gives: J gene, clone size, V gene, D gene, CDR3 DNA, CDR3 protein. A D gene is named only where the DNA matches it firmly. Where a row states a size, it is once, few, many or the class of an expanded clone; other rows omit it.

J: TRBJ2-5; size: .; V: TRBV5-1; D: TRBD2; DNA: TGCGCCAGCAGCCTCGGGACTAGCGGGAGGTTTGATCAAGAGACCCAGTACTTC; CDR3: CASSLGTSGRFDQETQYF
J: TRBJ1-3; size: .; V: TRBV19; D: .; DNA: TGTGCCAGTAGTATAGAATCTGGAAACACCATATATTTT; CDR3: CASSIESGNTIYF
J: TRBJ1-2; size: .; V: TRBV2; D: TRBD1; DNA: TGTGCCAGCAAGGGACAGGGAAGGGTCTATGGCTACACCTTC; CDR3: CASKGQGRVYGYTF
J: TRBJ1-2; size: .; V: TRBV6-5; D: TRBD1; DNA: TGTGCCAGCAGTTACTCGGACAGGGAAGCTGGCTACACCTTC; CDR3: CASSYSDREAGYTF
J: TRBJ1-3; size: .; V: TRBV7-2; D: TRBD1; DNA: TGTGCCAGCAGCTTAACTAGAAACAGGGGCTCTGGAAACACCATATATTTT; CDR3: CASSLTRNRGSGNTIYF
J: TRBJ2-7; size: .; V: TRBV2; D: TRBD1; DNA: TGTGCCACAGGGGGCATGTCCTACGAGCAGTACTTC; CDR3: CATGGMSYEQYF
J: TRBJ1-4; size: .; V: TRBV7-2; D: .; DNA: TGTGCCAGCAGCAAGACAGAACGCCATGAAAAACTGTTTTTT; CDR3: CASSKTERHEKLFF
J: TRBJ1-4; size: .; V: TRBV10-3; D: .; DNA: TGTGCCATCAGTGAGTCGAGTGGACAGATGGGTGAAAAACTGTTTTTT; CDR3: CAISESSGQMGEKLFF
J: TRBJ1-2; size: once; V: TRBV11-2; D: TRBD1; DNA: TGTGCCAGCAGCTTACCCGGACAGGCCCTTAGGGGCGGCTACACCTTC; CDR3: CASSLPGQALRGGYTF
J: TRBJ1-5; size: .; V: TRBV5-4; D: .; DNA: TGTGCCAGCAGCGCGGACGGAAATCAGCCCCAGCATTTT; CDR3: CASSADGNQPQHF
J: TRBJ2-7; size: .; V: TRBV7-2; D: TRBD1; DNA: TGTGCCAGCAGCCTCGGGACAGGAGGCTCCTACGAGCAGTACTTC; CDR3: CASSLGTGGSYEQYF
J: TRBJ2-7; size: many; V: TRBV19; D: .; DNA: TGTGCCAGTAGGTCAGGGGTTGAGCAGTACTTC; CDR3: CASRSGVEQYF